The clone carrying this T cell receptor beta chain was detected only a few times. The data were obtained in a study of identical twins. Germline values: CDR1 SGHRS, CDR2 YFSETQ. The CDR3 extends over 15 amino acids. V lost 1 base to trimming and J lost 1 base, with 11 bases between them. One entry per CDR3 protein results from TCRdb running MiXCR on the 5' RACE reads. Of fewer than 550,000 distinct CDR3 sequences listed, 14% were seen once; the top ten hold about 1%. These data are also associated with another study on yellow fever vaccine responses in identical twins.

The sequence was obtained from a young woman in good health. The V gene is TRBV5-1, the J gene TRBJ1-1; D remains ambiguous. Material for sequencing was CD4+ T cells sorted from blood. The chain's CDR3 is CASSLHASSNTEAFF. CDR3 nucleotide sequence: TGCGCCAGCAGCTTGCACGCCAGCTCGAACACTGAAGCTTTCTTT.